The T cell receptor beta chain under discussion was sequenced for a study of CD8 T cells in Susac syndrome. Study-wide results and limits: The authors acknowledged that their TCR sequencing and HLA analysis involved a relatively small number of individuals.

Note on this clonotype: Its antigen is not known.

RNA in amounts of roughly 0.5 to 1 ug was reverse transcribed with random hexamers. Across 54 Vbeta and 13 Jbeta, immunoSEQ multiplex PCR amplified TCR beta CDR3. TCRdb reanalysed the immunoSEQ multiplex PCR reads using MiXCR and keeps one entry per CDR3 protein. This sample has about 400,000 distinct CDR3 sequences, with approximately 89% found just once. Sequencing used CD8+ T cells from PBMCs. The receptor was derived from a human donor with multiple sclerosis.

CDR3 sequence reads: CSASGGSSYNEQFF. CDR3 coding DNA: TGCAGTGCTAGTGGGGGCAGCTCCTACAATGAGCAGTTCTTC. The chain links TRBV20-1 to TRBJ2-1; D might be TRBD1 (6 bases). The V gene lost 3 bases and the J gene lost 0 bases, with 9 bases spanning the gap. Per the germline V gene, CDR1 is DFQATT and CDR2 is SNEGSKA (reference sequence). The CDR3 is 14 residues long.